A selection of T cell receptor beta chains follows, all from one sample in a study of T-cell memory formation after mild COVID-19. TCRdb passed the 5' RACE reads through MiXCR, listing each CDR3 protein once. The data show around 420,000 distinct CDR3 sequences, roughly 26% seen once. Input material: PBMCs or a T cell subset sorted from them (not recorded which). The receptors shown here come from an adult woman who had mild COVID-19 (a few samples of this study predate the infection). Cell type and time point are not known. CDR3s include the opening cysteine and the closing phenylalanine or tryptophan. D genes are given only for firm matches. Clone size appears in some rows only: once, few, many, or a class for an expanded clone.

once	TRBV6-1	TRBJ2-3	-	TGTGCCAGCAGTGATAAACTAGCTGGTGATACGCAGTATTTT	CASSDKLAGDTQYF
few	TRBV3-1	TRBJ2-5	-	TGTGCCAGCAGCCAGTCGTTGAGGGAGACCCAGTACTTC	CASSQSLRETQYF
-	TRBV18	TRBJ1-2	-	TGTGCCAGCTCACCGGACGGTCGGGGAGGCTACACCTTC	CASSPDGRGGYTF
few	TRBV4-2	TRBJ2-3	-	TGTGCCAGCAGCCCGCAGGGTGTCGCAGATACGCAGTATTTT	CASSPQGVADTQYF
few	TRBV9	TRBJ2-7	-	TGTGCCAGCAGCCTAGGTAGGATCCCCTACGAGCAGTACTTC	CASSLGRIPYEQYF
few	TRBV4-3	TRBJ2-4	-	TGCGCCAGCAGCCAGGAACCCCCGGATGCCAAAAACATTCAGTACTTC	CASSQEPPDAKNIQYF
-	TRBV15	TRBJ2-2	-	TGTGCCACCAGCACCCACAGGGTTGTGACCGGGGAGCTGTTTTTT	CATSTHRVVTGELFF
-	TRBV3-1	TRBJ1-6	-	TGTGCCAGCAGCGACCTCTGGGGTTGGTCACCCCTCCACTTT	CASSDLWGWSPLHF
-	TRBV7-2	TRBJ2-7	-	TGTGCCAGCAGCTTCGGTATGGGCTACGAGCAGTACTTC	CASSFGMGYEQYF
few	TRBV12-3/TRBV12-4	TRBJ2-2	-	TGTGCCAGCAGTTTAACTTCCGCGAACACCGGGGAGCTGTTTTTT	CASSLTSANTGELFF
few	TRBV6-5	TRBJ2-5	-	TGTGCCAGCAGTCAGTACAGACAAGAGACCCAGTACTTC	CASSQYRQETQYF
-	TRBV20-1	TRBJ2-3	-	TGCAGTGCCGCGTCCCAAGATACGCAGTATTTT	CSAASQDTQYF
-	TRBV5-1	TRBJ1-1	-	TGCGCCAGCAGCTTGGTCACGGGGGGGAACACTGAAGCTTTCTTT	CASSLVTGGNTEAFF
few	TRBV5-1	TRBJ2-1	-	TGCGCCAGCAGCTGGGTCCTGGGGGGTGAGCAGTTCTTC	CASSWVLGGEQFF
-	TRBV7-2	TRBJ2-7	-	TGTGCCAGCAGCCCGGACCCCGGGGCTTCGACCTCCCCGTACTTC	CASSPDPGASTSPYF
-	TRBV27	TRBJ1-4	TRBD1	TGTGCCAGCAGTTCGGGACAGGGGAAGGAGATAAATGAAAAACTGTTTTTT	CASSSGQGKEINEKLFF
-	TRBV6-5	TRBJ1-2	-	TGTGCCAGCAGTTACTCGGTGCTGGGAGACTATGGCTACACCTTC	CASSYSVLGDYGYTF
few	TRBV4-3	TRBJ2-2	-	TGCGCCAGCAGCCAAGTTTCCTTACATGGGGACACCGGGGAGCTGTTTTTT	CASSQVSLHGDTGELFF
few	TRBV4-2	TRBJ2-1	TRBD1	TGTGCCAGCAGCCCCCGTCGGGACAGGTCCTACAATGAGCAGTTCTTC	CASSPRRDRSYNEQFF
-	TRBV4-1	TRBJ2-1	-	TGCGCCAGCAGCCAAGAGCCAGATGAGCAGTTCTTC	CASSQEPDEQFF
-	TRBV20-1	TRBJ2-7	-	TGCAGTGCTAGAGAATTTAGGACTACCATTGACGAGCAGTACTTC	CSAREFRTTIDEQYF
few	TRBV4-3	TRBJ2-1	-	TGCGCCAGCAGCCAAGACCATCGGAGCGCCGATGAGCAGTTCTTC	CASSQDHRSADEQFF
few	TRBV20-1	TRBJ2-7	-	TGCAGTGCTACAGATCCGAGGTCCAGCAGACGCTACGAGCAGTACTTC	CSATDPRSSRRYEQYF
many	TRBV12-3/TRBV12-4	TRBJ2-3	TRBD2	TGTGCCAGCACCCTTACTAGCGGGGGCCTGGATACGCAGTATTTT	CASTLTSGGLDTQYF
-	TRBV15	TRBJ2-5	-	TGTGCCACCAGCAGAGATGGGGTAACCCAGTACTTC	CATSRDGVTQYF
few	TRBV20-1	TRBJ1-1	-	TGCAGTGCTAGAAGGGCCGGGAACACTGAAGCTTTCTTT	CSARRAGNTEAFF
few	TRBV19	TRBJ1-2	-	TGTGCCAGTAGTCCCCGACGGGCCCCGGGGGTGGACTATGGCTACACCTTC	CASSPRRAPGVDYGYTF
once	TRBV20-1	TRBJ1-2	-	TGCAGTGCTAGCCTAGGAAATACAGGGAGCTATGGCTACACCTTC	CSASLGNTGSYGYTF
-	TRBV12-3/TRBV12-4	TRBJ2-5	-	TGTGCCAGCAGTTTAGGATGGACCCAAGAGACCCAGTACTTC	CASSLGWTQETQYF
few	TRBV6-1	TRBJ1-1	TRBD1	TGTGCCAGCAGTGAAGTGGGACAGAGTGAAGCTTTCTTT	CASSEVGQSEAFF
-	TRBV12-3/TRBV12-4	TRBJ2-3	TRBD2	TGTGCCAGCAGCTTCGGACTAGCGGGGGGCCACATAACCACAGATACGCAGTATTTT	CASSFGLAGGHITTDTQYF
-	TRBV7-3	TRBJ2-3	TRBD2	TGTGCCAGCAGCTCGGCGGGGGGGCCGACAGATACGCAGTATTTT	CASSSAGGPTDTQYF
-	TRBV3-1	TRBJ2-2	TRBD1	TGTGCCAGCAGCACTCTACAGGGGGCACGGACCGGGGAGCTGTTTTTT	CASSTLQGARTGELFF
few	TRBV12-3/TRBV12-4	TRBJ1-5	-	TGTGCCAGCACCCAGGACTCGAATAGCAATCAGCCTCAGCATTTT	CASTQDSNSNQPQHF
few	TRBV5-6	TRBJ2-7	-	TGTGCCAGCTCTCCCGGCCCCCCGTCCGAGCAGTACTTC	CASSPGPPSEQYF
few	TRBV3-1	TRBJ2-2	-	TGTGCCAGCAGCCAAGCCCCTCCGGGGGTTACCGGGGAGCTGTTTTTT	CASSQAPPGVTGELFF
few	TRBV18	TRBJ2-1	-	TGTGCCAGCTCACCTCCCCGGGGCGGCGGACGCTCCTACAATGAGCAGTTCTTC	CASSPPRGGGRSYNEQFF
-	TRBV20-1	TRBJ2-1	TRBD2	TGCAGTGCCAAGGGGCGAGCGGGAGGGCGTGAGCAGTTCTTC	CSAKGRAGGREQFF
few	TRBV6-5	TRBJ1-5	-	TGTGCCAGCAGTTACTCGGTCAGCAATCAGCCCCAGCATTTT	CASSYSVSNQPQHF
few	TRBV25-1	TRBJ2-3	TRBD1	TGTGCCAGCAGCCAAACAGGGGTATCGGGCACAGATACGCAGTATTTT	CASSQTGVSGTDTQYF
few	TRBV12-3/TRBV12-4	TRBJ2-1	TRBD2	TGTGCCAGCAGTTCTAGCGGGGGCCACAATGAGCAGTTCTTC	CASSSSGGHNEQFF
many	TRBV27	TRBJ1-5	TRBD1	TGTGCCAGCAGGCCCGCATACAGGGGAAAGAATCAGCCCCAGCATTTT	CASRPAYRGKNQPQHF
few	TRBV5-4	TRBJ2-2	-	TGTGCCAGCATAGACAGAACGAACACCGGGGAGCTGTTTTTT	CASIDRTNTGELFF
-	TRBV7-3	TRBJ2-7	-	TGTGCCAGCAGCCGGACAGCGGGGAGAGACGAGCAGTACTTC	CASSRTAGRDEQYF
few	TRBV4-1	TRBJ2-2	-	TGCGCCAGCAGCCACGAGACCGGGACCCGTACCGGGGAGCTGTTTTTT	CASSHETGTRTGELFF
once	TRBV11-3	TRBJ2-1	TRBD2	TGTGCCAGCAGCCAGGGTACTAGCGGGGACAACAATGAGCAGTTCTTC	CASSQGTSGDNNEQFF
-	TRBV7-6	TRBJ2-3	-	TGTGCCAGCAGCTTATCTGCAGGGTTCGCAGATACGCAGTATTTT	CASSLSAGFADTQYF
few	TRBV30	TRBJ2-3	TRBD2	TGTGCCTGGAGCCTAGCGGGGGCCCGACAGTATTTT	CAWSLAGARQYF
-	TRBV6-2/TRBV6-3	TRBJ2-1	-	TGTGCCAGCCACCTGGGCTACAATGAGCAGTTCTTC	CASHLGYNEQFF
few	TRBV5-1	TRBJ2-6	-	TGCGCCAGCAGCTTGGGGCCAAGTACTGGGGCCAACGTCCTGACTTTC	CASSLGPSTGANVLTF
-	TRBV12-3/TRBV12-4	TRBJ1-5	-	TGTGCCAGCACTGATGGGCCGAGCAATCAGCCCCAGCATTTT	CASTDGPSNQPQHF
-	TRBV5-1	TRBJ1-6	-	TGCGCCAGCAGCTTGGATTTTGACAATTCACCCCTCCACTTT	CASSLDFDNSPLHF
-	TRBV12-3/TRBV12-4	TRBJ2-2	TRBD1	TGTGCCAGCACCGCATCGGGACAGGGGGCGAACACCGGGGAGCTGTTTTTT	CASTASGQGANTGELFF
-	TRBV19	TRBJ1-5	-	TGTGCCAGTAGTATAGATCTGGGATTTCTTAGCAATCAGCCCCAGCATTTT	CASSIDLGFLSNQPQHF
-	TRBV12-3/TRBV12-4	TRBJ1-5	TRBD1	TGTGCCAGCAGTTTACGTGTCCAATCGGACAGGGTACAGCCCCAGCATTTT	CASSLRVQSDRVQPQHF
-	TRBV18	TRBJ2-7	-	TGTGCCAGCTCACCCCCGGCAGGGGTCTACTACGAGCAGTACTTC	CASSPPAGVYYEQYF
few	TRBV30	TRBJ1-2	-	TGTGCCTGGTCACAGGGAAACTATGGCTACACCTTC	CAWSQGNYGYTF